The sequence of this T cell receptor (beta chain) was determined in a study of blood T cells in healthy people across ages. Study-level findings and limits: Per million T cells, TCR beta diversity dropped roughly linearly as age increased. Samples with more naive T cells showed higher observed beta diversity.

V lost 3 bases to trimming and J lost 3 bases; unmatched junction nucleotides: 8. The CDR3 totals 15 residues. Per germline, CDR1 SQVTM and CDR2 ANQGSEA. With respect to this clonotype: Its antigen is still unknown.

A J-beta primer mix and a sample-barcoded 5' primer were used in a second PCR of about 7 to 12 cycles. Using its own MiXCR run on the 5' RACE reads, TCRdb lists one record per CDR3 protein. The sample consists of about 900,000 distinct CDR3 sequences, about 48% of them appearing once. Sequencing was carried out using blood. The chain employs TRBV29-1 and TRBJ2-7; 10 positions match TRBD2. This clonotype was sampled from a man younger than 40 in good health. The CDR3 DNA follows: TGCAGCGTTGATTCTTCTAGCGGGGGAATCTACGAGCAGTACTTC. It translates to CSVDSSSGGIYEQYF.